The rows below give T cell receptor beta chains drawn from one sample of a study of blood T cell repertoires in COVID-19. Generated by immunoSEQ multiplex PCR, the TCRdb table keeps only in-frame clones and is missing some. The sample consists of fewer than 600,000 clones, 85% to 90% of them appearing once. The specimen was peripheral blood. Every receptor here comes from a man between 18 and 29 years old with COVID-19, enrolled during active disease. Each CDR3 is given with its conserved first and last residue. D genes are given only for firm matches. Some rows mark clone size as missing; the rest say once, few, many or name a class of expanded clone.

-	TRBV20-1	TRBJ1-2	-	CSAQMEGYTF	TGCAGTGCCCAAATGGAGGGCTACACCTTC
TRBD1	TRBV15	TRBJ2-5	-	CATTRDRGQETQYF	TGTGCCACAACCCGGGACAGGGGGCAAGAGACCCAGTACTTC
-	TRBV11-2	TRBJ2-7	-	CASSRGRGSYEQYF	TGTGCCAGCAGCCGCGGCAGGGGTTCCTACGAGCAATACTTC
TRBD1	TRBV18	TRBJ2-1	-	CASSGGTGNNEQFF	TGTGCCAGTTCAGGAGGGACAGGGAACAATGAGCAGTTCTTC
-	TRBV2	TRBJ1-1	-	CASSPPGGVNTEAFF	TGTGCCAGCAGCCCTCCGGGAGGGGTGAACACTGAAGCTTTCTTT
-	TRBV3-1/TRBV3-2	TRBJ1-1	-	CASSQSTLAPFF	TGTGCCAGCAGCCAATCAACCCTGGCTCCTTTCTTT
TRBD2	TRBV6-5	TRBJ2-3	-	CASRPKGLATETQYF	TGTGCCAGCAGACCGAAGGGACTAGCTACAGAGACGCAGTATTTT
TRBD2	TRBV10-3	TRBJ2-1	-	CAISEIGTSGRNEQFF	TGTGCCATCAGTGAGATAGGGACTAGCGGGAGGAATGAGCAGTTCTTC
-	TRBV5-1	TRBJ1-2	once	CASYSNYGYTF	TGCGCCAGCTACTCTAACTATGGCTACACCTTC
TRBD2	TRBV24-1	TRBJ2-1	-	CATLAGGLNNEQFF	TGTGCCACCCTAGCGGGGGGGCTCAACAATGAGCAGTTCTTC
-	TRBV5-4	TRBJ2-1	once	CASGEVASYGNEQFF	TGTGCCAGCGGGGAGGTGGCCAGCTATGGCAATGAGCAGTTCTTC
-	TRBV7-2	TRBJ1-5	-	CASSLAVNSNQPQHF	TGTGCCAGCAGCTTAGCTGTTAATAGCAATCAGCCCCAGCATTTT
-	TRBV4-1	TRBJ1-2	-	CASSQEGGVNYYGYTF	TGCGCCAGCAGCCAAGAAGGAGGGGTCAACTACTATGGCTACACCTTC
-	TRBV2	TRBJ1-2	once	CASRIRVGYTF	TGTGCCAGCAGGATCAGGGTGGGCTACACCTTC
-	TRBV11-3	TRBJ2-1	-	CASSLARHNEQFF	TGTGCCAGCAGCTTAGCCAGGCACAATGAGCAGTTCTTC
-	TRBV12-3/TRBV12-4	TRBJ1-3	-	CASSQTRNTIYF	TGTGCCAGCAGTCAGACTCGAAACACCATATATTTT
-	TRBV7-8	TRBJ1-3	-	CASSSASYNSGNTIYF	TGTGCCAGCAGCTCAGCTAGCTACAACTCTGGAAACACCATATATTTT
-	TRBV10-2	TRBJ2-5	-	CASSFLVQETQYF	TGCGCCAGCAGTTTTCTAGTCCAAGAGACCCAGTACTTC
-	TRBV30	TRBJ1-5	-	CAWSGNGDQPQHF	TGTGCCTGGAGTGGTAACGGGGATCAGCCCCAGCATTTT
-	TRBV2	TRBJ2-7	-	CASKSFDRYEQYF	TGTGCCAGCAAAAGCTTCGACAGATACGAGCAGTACTTC
-	TRBV21-1	TRBJ2-1	-	CASSKTSGSWDEQFF	TGTGCCAGCAGCAAGACTAGCGGGAGCTGGGATGAGCAGTTCTTC
TRBD2	TRBV19	TRBJ2-3	-	CASSGLAGTDTQYF	TGTGCCAGTAGCGGACTAGCGGGCACAGATACGCAGTATTTT
TRBD1	TRBV6-5	TRBJ2-5	-	CASRTGISKETQYF	TGTGCCAGCCGGACAGGGATTTCCAAAGAGACCCAGTACTTC
TRBD1	TRBV27	TRBJ2-2	-	CASRPTRDRGFLAGELFF	TGTGCCAGCAGACCTACCCGCGACAGGGGTTTTTTGGCCGGGGAGCTGTTTTTT